Listed below are T cell receptor beta chains from one sample, sequenced in a study of shared clonotypes between healthy human individuals. Only in-frame clones appear in the TCRdb table, and some are missing; sequencing was by immunoSEQ multiplex PCR. Here the sample spans roughly 770,000 clones, around 96% being singletons. Sequences were obtained from naive CD8+ T cells sorted from blood. Every receptor here comes from a man aged 25-45 years in good health. Each CDR3 is given with its conserved first and last residue. The D gene is left open where the match is weak. The listing skips clone size in some rows; elsewhere it reads once, few, many or a size class.

DNA,CDR3,D,J,V,size
TGCGCCAGCAGCCAAGGGCAGCTCAATGAGCAGTTCTTC,CASSQGQLNEQFF,.,TRBJ2-1,TRBV4-1,.
TGTGCCAGCCAATCTTTCCAAGGGTATGAGCAGTTCTTC,CASQSFQGYEQFF,.,TRBJ2-1,TRBV2,.
TGTGCCAGCAGTAAGGGGACGGAGCCCCAGTACTTC,CASSKGTEPQYF,.,TRBJ2-5,TRBV2,.
TGTGCCTGGGCGGAAGGGTATGGCTACACCTTC,CAWAEGYGYTF,.,TRBJ1-2,TRBV30,.
TGTGCCAGCAGCTTAGTCTCAGGGGGGAACGAGCAGTACTTC,CASSLVSGGNEQYF,.,TRBJ2-7,TRBV7-9,.
TGTGCCAGTAGTACCAACGCTAGGGGGCTCGACACAGATACGCAGTATTTT,CASSTNARGLDTDTQYF,TRBD1,TRBJ2-3,TRBV19,.
TGTGCCAGCAGCTCCCAGCCTATTTATTCCTACAATGAGCAGTTCTTC,CASSSQPIYSYNEQFF,.,TRBJ2-1,TRBV7-2,.
TGTGCCAGCAGCTTTGTTTCTAATTCCTACGAGCAGTACTTC,CASSFVSNSYEQYF,.,TRBJ2-7,TRBV5-4,.
TGTGCCAGCAGCTTGGTTGGGGACATCGTGAGGGGCACAGATACGCAGTATTTT,CASSLVGDIVRGTDTQYF,.,TRBJ2-3,TRBV5-4,.
TGTGCCACCAGCGGAGAATGGACAGGGGGTATCTACAATGAGCAGTTCTTC,CATSGEWTGGIYNEQFF,TRBD1,TRBJ2-1,TRBV15,once
TGTGCCAGCAGCGACGGAGGGGACAGGGAAGAGACCCAGTACTTC,CASSDGGDREETQYF,TRBD1,TRBJ2-5,TRBV6-5,.
TGTGCCAGCAGCAAGGACAGGACGCAAGAGACCCAGTACTTC,CASSKDRTQETQYF,TRBD1,TRBJ2-5,TRBV14,.
TGTGCCAGCAGCTACTATGACTTTGTCCTTCGGGAAAAACTGTTTTTT,CASSYYDFVLREKLFF,.,TRBJ1-4,TRBV5-5,.
TGTGCCAGCAGCGAAAACCTCGACTTAGCGGGATACTCCTACGAGCAGTACTTC,CASSENLDLAGYSYEQYF,TRBD2,TRBJ2-7,TRBV28,once
TGTGCCAGCAGCCCGGCCCGTTACAATGAGCAGTTCTTC,CASSPARYNEQFF,.,TRBJ2-1,TRBV4-2,.
TGTGCCAGCTGGACCGGGACAGGCCAACAAGATACGCAGTATTTT,CASWTGTGQQDTQYF,TRBD1,TRBJ2-3,TRBV6-5,.
TGTGCCAGCAGCCACGGGACAGCTAGCACAGATACGCAGTATTTT,CASSHGTASTDTQYF,TRBD1,TRBJ2-3,TRBV7-9,.
TGCGCCAGCAGCCCGGGGAGGGATGACACCGGGGAGCTGTTTTTT,CASSPGRDDTGELFF,TRBD2,TRBJ2-2,TRBV5-1,.
TGTGCCAGCAGCTTCCTGGGTGAGCAGTTCTTC,CASSFLGEQFF,.,TRBJ2-1,TRBV7-9,.
TGTGCCAGCAGCTTTGGAGGCTCCTACAATGAGCAGTTCTTC,CASSFGGSYNEQFF,.,TRBJ2-1,TRBV13,.
TGCGCCAGCAGCCACGGGGGCGGGCCGAACTACGAGCAGTACTTC,CASSHGGGPNYEQYF,.,TRBJ2-7,TRBV5-1,.
TGCAGCGTTGTATTTAGGAGCAATCAGCCCCAGCATTTT,CSVVFRSNQPQHF,.,TRBJ1-5,TRBV29-1,.
TGTGCCAGCAGCTTACGGGGTTTTACTGGAAACACCATATATTTT,CASSLRGFTGNTIYF,.,TRBJ1-3,TRBV7-8,.
TGTGCCTCGCAAACACTCTCCCATGAGCAGTTCTTC,CASQTLSHEQFF,.,TRBJ2-1,TRBV13,.
TGTGCCAGCAGCTTAGAGCGGGACAGTTGGCATGGCTACACCTTC,CASSLERDSWHGYTF,TRBD1,TRBJ1-2,TRBV11-2,.
TGTGCCAGCAGCTTAGGACAGGAACTTGGACTAGCGGGAGAGACCCAGTACTTC,CASSLGQELGLAGETQYF,TRBD2,TRBJ2-5,TRBV5-8,.
TGTGCCAGCAGTCCAAGACTAAGCGTTACCTACGAGCAGTACTTC,CASSPRLSVTYEQYF,.,TRBJ2-7,TRBV28,.
TGTGCCAGCAGTTCCCTCCAATTTATTTACAATGAGCAGTTCTTC,CASSSLQFIYNEQFF,.,TRBJ2-1,TRBV27,.
TGTGCCAGCAGGTCTAACGGGAACTACAATGAGCAGTTCTTC,CASRSNGNYNEQFF,.,TRBJ2-1,TRBV11-1,.
TGCAGCGTTGAAGGAAACAGCGGGGGGTCCAATGAGCAGTTCTTC,CSVEGNSGGSNEQFF,TRBD2,TRBJ2-1,TRBV29-1,.
TGTGCCAGCAGCCAAGGTTTCCCCGATGGCTACACCTTC,CASSQGFPDGYTF,.,TRBJ1-2,TRBV14,.
TGTGCCAGCAGCGTCGACTCCTTCGATACGCAGTATTTT,CASSVDSFDTQYF,.,TRBJ2-3,TRBV7-9,once
TGCGCCAGCAGCCCTGACAGGGCCCTCTCTGGAAACACCATATATTTT,CASSPDRALSGNTIYF,TRBD1,TRBJ1-3,TRBV5-1,.
TGTGCCAGCAACATCGAACCCGGTTCTCAGGAGACCCAGTACTTC,CASNIEPGSQETQYF,.,TRBJ2-5,TRBV7-2,.
TGTGCCAGCAGCCGAGCCATACTAGCGGGAGCCCCAGATACGCAGTATTTT,CASSRAILAGAPDTQYF,TRBD2,TRBJ2-3,TRBV11-3,.
TGTGCCAGCAGCAGTGCGAACACCGGGGAGCTGTTTTTT,CASSSANTGELFF,.,TRBJ2-2,TRBV9,.
TGTGCCAGCAGTGAATATTTCCGGGAACCGGGAGGCTACACCTTC,CASSEYFREPGGYTF,.,TRBJ1-2,TRBV25-1,.
TGTGCCAGCAGCTATAGCCGAACAGGGGTTACAGGCTACACCTTC,CASSYSRTGVTGYTF,TRBD1,TRBJ1-2,TRBV13,once
TGTGCCTGGAGTGTACGGTCCTACGAGCAGTACTTC,CAWSVRSYEQYF,.,TRBJ2-7,TRBV30,.
TGTGCCAGCAGCTTAGGGCTAGGAAGGGTGGGGGATTACAATGAGCAGTTCTTC,CASSLGLGRVGDYNEQFF,.,TRBJ2-1,TRBV7-2,.
TGTGCCAGCAGTTTCGGGACTGCCACAGATACGCAGTATTTT,CASSFGTATDTQYF,.,TRBJ2-3,TRBV27,.
TGTGCCAGCTCCCAAGGAGCGAACACTGAAGCTTTCTTT,CASSQGANTEAFF,.,TRBJ1-1,TRBV7-9,.
TGTGCCAGCAGCTTTGGTTGGGGATTGAAAGAGACCCAGTACTTC,CASSFGWGLKETQYF,.,TRBJ2-5,TRBV11-2,few
TGTGCCAGCCAAGACACGAAACGGCGTGTGCAGTATTTT,CASQDTKRRVQYF,.,TRBJ2-3,TRBV7-9,once
TGTGCCAGCAGCAGCATGGGGGGGGGCCAAGAGACCCAGTACTTC,CASSSMGGGQETQYF,TRBD2,TRBJ2-5,TRBV11-2,few
TGTGCCAGCAGCAACAGGGTCGTGAATGAGCAGTTCTTC,CASSNRVVNEQFF,.,TRBJ2-1,TRBV28,.
TGTGCCAGCAGTTACGACAGGAGTGGCTACACCTTC,CASSYDRSGYTF,.,TRBJ1-2,TRBV6-5,.